Listed below are T cell receptor beta chains from one sample, sequenced in a study of blood T cells in healthy people across ages. TCRdb processed the 5' RACE reads anew with MiXCR; each CDR3 protein has one entry. The sample lists more than 550,000 distinct CDR3 sequences; about a fifth were seen once. Sequences were obtained from blood. The receptors stem from a man in his 70s in good health. CDR3s include the opening cysteine and the closing phenylalanine or tryptophan. The order of the fields is CDR3 DNA, CDR3 protein, J gene, CDR3 length, clone size, D gene, V gene. D genes are given only for firm matches. Only part of the rows carry a size: once, few, many, or a class if the clone is expanded.

cdr3_nt: TGTGCCAGCACCTCAGACGGGGGGTACTTAGATACGCAATATTTT
cdr3_aa: CASTSDGGYLDTQYF
j_call: TRBJ2-3
cdr3_length: 15
clone_size: .
d_call: TRBD2
v_call: TRBV7-2

cdr3_nt: TGTGCCAGCAGCCAAGGAAATATGGGAGGCGCCGAAGCTTTCTTT
cdr3_aa: CASSQGNMGGAEAFF
j_call: TRBJ1-1
cdr3_length: 15
clone_size: .
d_call: .
v_call: TRBV3-1

cdr3_nt: TGTGCCAGCAGCAGAATCCTCCAAGAGACCCAGTACTTC
cdr3_aa: CASSRILQETQYF
j_call: TRBJ2-5
cdr3_length: 13
clone_size: .
d_call: .
v_call: TRBV7-6

cdr3_nt: TGCAGTGCTATACGACAGCAAGAGACCCAGTACTTC
cdr3_aa: CSAIRQQETQYF
j_call: TRBJ2-5
cdr3_length: 12
clone_size: .
d_call: .
v_call: TRBV20-1

cdr3_nt: TGCGCCAGCAGCTTGGGGTGGCAGGGGAGAACTGAAGCTTTCTTT
cdr3_aa: CASSLGWQGRTEAFF
j_call: TRBJ1-1
cdr3_length: 15
clone_size: .
d_call: .
v_call: TRBV5-1

cdr3_nt: TGCAGCGTTGCTGGTAACCACGAGCAGTACTTC
cdr3_aa: CSVAGNHEQYF
j_call: TRBJ2-7
cdr3_length: 11
clone_size: .
d_call: .
v_call: TRBV29-1

cdr3_nt: TGCAGTGCTAGAGCGGCTAGCGGGAGCTCCTACAATGAGCAGTTCTTC
cdr3_aa: CSARAASGSSYNEQFF
j_call: TRBJ2-1
cdr3_length: 16
clone_size: .
d_call: TRBD2
v_call: TRBV20-1

cdr3_nt: TGCAGTCCCGACCTGGATGGGGTTGGTGGCTACACCTTC
cdr3_aa: CSPDLDGVGGYTF
j_call: TRBJ1-2
cdr3_length: 13
clone_size: many
d_call: .
v_call: TRBV20-1

cdr3_nt: TGCAGCGGCCGGGGGCCGGGCTATGGCTACACCTTC
cdr3_aa: CSGRGPGYGYTF
j_call: TRBJ1-2
cdr3_length: 12
clone_size: .
d_call: .
v_call: TRBV29-1

cdr3_nt: TGTGCCAGCAGCCCAGCGGGACAGTACAATCAGCCCCAGCATTTT
cdr3_aa: CASSPAGQYNQPQHF
j_call: TRBJ1-5
cdr3_length: 15
clone_size: .
d_call: TRBD1
v_call: TRBV3-1

cdr3_nt: TGTGCCAGCAGCTTAGCTGGACTAGCGGGAACTGAGCAGTTCTTC
cdr3_aa: CASSLAGLAGTEQFF
j_call: TRBJ2-1
cdr3_length: 15
clone_size: .
d_call: TRBD2
v_call: TRBV7-2

cdr3_nt: TGCGCCAGCAGTTTTGGACTAGCGGGAGCAACAGATACGCAGTATTTT
cdr3_aa: CASSFGLAGATDTQYF
j_call: TRBJ2-3
cdr3_length: 16
clone_size: few
d_call: TRBD2
v_call: TRBV5-1

cdr3_nt: TGCAGTGCTAGATTGGGGGACCGGGGCCAAGTCGCGCAGTTCTTC
cdr3_aa: CSARLGDRGQVAQFF
j_call: TRBJ2-1
cdr3_length: 15
clone_size: .
d_call: .
v_call: TRBV20-1

cdr3_nt: TGTGCCAGCAGCTCCTGGGGAGCCGCTGAAGCTTTCTTT
cdr3_aa: CASSSWGAAEAFF
j_call: TRBJ1-1
cdr3_length: 13
clone_size: .
d_call: .
v_call: TRBV7-2

cdr3_nt: TGTGCCAGCAGTTTACTGGGACAGGAAGCTTTCTTT
cdr3_aa: CASSLLGQEAFF
j_call: TRBJ1-1
cdr3_length: 12
clone_size: few
d_call: TRBD1
v_call: TRBV27

cdr3_nt: TGCAGCGTGGGGCCGGAAGCCTATGGCTACACCTTC
cdr3_aa: CSVGPEAYGYTF
j_call: TRBJ1-2
cdr3_length: 12
clone_size: .
d_call: .
v_call: TRBV29-1

cdr3_nt: TGCAGCGTTCTAGGTGTCGGGGAGACCCAGTACTTC
cdr3_aa: CSVLGVGETQYF
j_call: TRBJ2-5
cdr3_length: 12
clone_size: many
d_call: .
v_call: TRBV29-1

cdr3_nt: TGTGCCAGCAGCTTACGGTATGGGACAGGGCACAATGAGCAGTTCTTC
cdr3_aa: CASSLRYGTGHNEQFF
j_call: TRBJ2-1
cdr3_length: 16
clone_size: few
d_call: TRBD1
v_call: TRBV7-2

cdr3_nt: TGTGCCAGCAGCGTTGGGTATTCAATAACCTTC
cdr3_aa: CASSVGYSITF
j_call: TRBJ1-2
cdr3_length: 11
clone_size: few
d_call: .
v_call: TRBV9

cdr3_nt: TGTGCCAGCAGTTCCCCCCTAGCGGGGTATTACAATGAGCAGTTCTTC
cdr3_aa: CASSSPLAGYYNEQFF
j_call: TRBJ2-1
cdr3_length: 16
clone_size: .
d_call: TRBD2
v_call: TRBV12-3/TRBV12-4

cdr3_nt: TGCGCCAGCAGCTTTTTCGATTTGGAAGATACGCAGTATTTT
cdr3_aa: CASSFFDLEDTQYF
j_call: TRBJ2-3
cdr3_length: 14
clone_size: few
d_call: .
v_call: TRBV5-1

cdr3_nt: TGCGCCAGCAGCTTGGACGGACAGGGGGCCTTGGGGGAGCTGTTTTTT
cdr3_aa: CASSLDGQGALGELFF
j_call: TRBJ2-2
cdr3_length: 16
clone_size: .
d_call: TRBD1
v_call: TRBV5-1

cdr3_nt: TGTGCCAGCAGCTTAGACAGGGGTAGCAATCAGCCCCAGCATTTT
cdr3_aa: CASSLDRGSNQPQHF
j_call: TRBJ1-5
cdr3_length: 15
clone_size: .
d_call: TRBD1
v_call: TRBV7-2

cdr3_nt: TGTGCCACCAGTGAGGGGGAAGCCTATGGCTACACCTTC
cdr3_aa: CATSEGEAYGYTF
j_call: TRBJ1-2
cdr3_length: 13
clone_size: .
d_call: .
v_call: TRBV24-1

cdr3_nt: TGTGCCAGCAGTTTAGCGGAGAACACTGAAGCTTTCTTT
cdr3_aa: CASSLAENTEAFF
j_call: TRBJ1-1
cdr3_length: 13
clone_size: many
d_call: .
v_call: TRBV12-3/TRBV12-4

cdr3_nt: TGTGCCAGTAGTCCCGGGACAGGATACACAGATACGCAGTATTTT
cdr3_aa: CASSPGTGYTDTQYF
j_call: TRBJ2-3
cdr3_length: 15
clone_size: few
d_call: TRBD1
v_call: TRBV19

cdr3_nt: TGTGCCAGCAGCTCCCAGCGGCGGGAGGGCTCAGATACGCAGTATTTT
cdr3_aa: CASSSQRREGSDTQYF
j_call: TRBJ2-3
cdr3_length: 16
clone_size: .
d_call: TRBD2
v_call: TRBV5-4

cdr3_nt: TGCAGTGCTATGGGACTAGCTGGCACAGATACGCAGTATTTT
cdr3_aa: CSAMGLAGTDTQYF
j_call: TRBJ2-3
cdr3_length: 14
clone_size: few
d_call: TRBD2
v_call: TRBV20-1

cdr3_nt: TGCGCCAGCAGCTCGCCGCTAATTAGCCCCCCGAAGAGTGAGCAGTTCTTC
cdr3_aa: CASSSPLISPPKSEQFF
j_call: TRBJ2-1
cdr3_length: 17
clone_size: few
d_call: .
v_call: TRBV5-1

cdr3_nt: TGTGCCAGCAGGAGGGACATTAACGAGCAGTACTTC
cdr3_aa: CASRRDINEQYF
j_call: TRBJ2-7
cdr3_length: 12
clone_size: few
d_call: .
v_call: TRBV2

cdr3_nt: TGTGCCAGCAGCTCCCAAACAGGAATTCCCTACAATGAGCAGTTCTTC
cdr3_aa: CASSSQTGIPYNEQFF
j_call: TRBJ2-1
cdr3_length: 16
clone_size: many
d_call: .
v_call: TRBV7-2

cdr3_nt: TGTGCCAGCACGAATGGGGCCAACGTCCTGACTTTC
cdr3_aa: CASTNGANVLTF
j_call: TRBJ2-6
cdr3_length: 12
clone_size: few
d_call: .
v_call: TRBV27

cdr3_nt: TGTGCCAGCAGGAATACTAACAGGGTCACTGAAGCTTTCTTT
cdr3_aa: CASRNTNRVTEAFF
j_call: TRBJ1-1
cdr3_length: 14
clone_size: .
d_call: .
v_call: TRBV6-4

cdr3_nt: TGCGCCAGCAGCCAAGAGGACAGGGTTGAGGGCTATGGCTACACCTTC
cdr3_aa: CASSQEDRVEGYGYTF
j_call: TRBJ1-2
cdr3_length: 16
clone_size: few
d_call: TRBD1
v_call: TRBV4-3

cdr3_nt: TGCAGCGTTGGGGTACAGAACTCCTACGAGCAGTACTTC
cdr3_aa: CSVGVQNSYEQYF
j_call: TRBJ2-7
cdr3_length: 13
clone_size: many
d_call: .
v_call: TRBV29-1

cdr3_nt: TGTGCCAGCAGCTCAGGGCGGGCAACTGAAGCTTTCTTT
cdr3_aa: CASSSGRATEAFF
j_call: TRBJ1-1
cdr3_length: 13
clone_size: .
d_call: .
v_call: TRBV6-2/TRBV6-3

cdr3_nt: TGTGCCAGCAGCTTAAAGGGGACGGAGGTTGCCGGGGAGCTGTTTTTT
cdr3_aa: CASSLKGTEVAGELFF
j_call: TRBJ2-2
cdr3_length: 16
clone_size: .
d_call: .
v_call: TRBV7-9